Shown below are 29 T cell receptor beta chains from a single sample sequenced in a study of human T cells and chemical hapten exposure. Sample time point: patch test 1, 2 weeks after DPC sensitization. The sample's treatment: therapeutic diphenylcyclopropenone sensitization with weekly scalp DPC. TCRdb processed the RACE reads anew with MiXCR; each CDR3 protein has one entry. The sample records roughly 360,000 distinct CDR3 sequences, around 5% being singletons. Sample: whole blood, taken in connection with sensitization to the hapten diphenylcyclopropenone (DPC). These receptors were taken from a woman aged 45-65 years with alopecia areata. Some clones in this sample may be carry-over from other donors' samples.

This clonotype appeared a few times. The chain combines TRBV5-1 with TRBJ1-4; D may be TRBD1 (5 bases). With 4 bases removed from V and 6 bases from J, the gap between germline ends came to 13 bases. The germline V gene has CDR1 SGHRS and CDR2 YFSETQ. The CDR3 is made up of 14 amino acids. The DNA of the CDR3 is TGCGCCAGCAGCCCCACTCGGGGGGATGAAAAACTGTTTTTT. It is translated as CASSPTRGDEKLFF. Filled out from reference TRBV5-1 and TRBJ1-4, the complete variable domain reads KAGVTQTPRYLIKTRGQQVTLSCSPISGHRSVSWYQQTPGQGLQFLFEYFSETQRNKGNFPGRFSGRQFSNSRSEMNVSTLELGDSALYLCASSPTRGDEKLFFGSGTQLSVL.

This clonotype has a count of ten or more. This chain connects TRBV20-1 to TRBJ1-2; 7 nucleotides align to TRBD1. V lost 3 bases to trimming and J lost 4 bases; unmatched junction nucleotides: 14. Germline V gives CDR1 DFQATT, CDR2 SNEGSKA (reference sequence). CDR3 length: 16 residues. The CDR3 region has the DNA TGCAGTGCTAGGCCTATCACAGGGGCCACCGCCTATGGCTACACCTTC. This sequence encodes CSARPITGATAYGYTF.

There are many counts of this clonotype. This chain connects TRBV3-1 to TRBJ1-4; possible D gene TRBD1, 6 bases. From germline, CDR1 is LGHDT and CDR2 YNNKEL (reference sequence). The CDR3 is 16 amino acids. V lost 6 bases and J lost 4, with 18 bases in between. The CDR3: CASRHTGSGGNEKLFF. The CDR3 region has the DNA TGTGCCAGCAGGCATACAGGGAGTGGTGGTAATGAAAAACTGTTTTTT.

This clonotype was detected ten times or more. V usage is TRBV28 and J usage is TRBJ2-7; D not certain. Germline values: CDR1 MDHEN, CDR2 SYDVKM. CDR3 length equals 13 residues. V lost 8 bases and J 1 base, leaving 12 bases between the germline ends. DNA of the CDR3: TGTGCCAGCTGCCCGGTGGGGTCCTACGAGCAGTACTTC. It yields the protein CASCPVGSYEQYF.

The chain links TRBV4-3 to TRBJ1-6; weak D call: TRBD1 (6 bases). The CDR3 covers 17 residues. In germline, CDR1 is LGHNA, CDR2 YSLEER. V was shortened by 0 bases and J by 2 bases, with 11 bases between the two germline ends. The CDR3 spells CASSQDPGATYNSPLHF. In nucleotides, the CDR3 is TGCGCCAGCAGCCAAGATCCGGGGGCAACCTATAATTCACCCCTCCACTTT.

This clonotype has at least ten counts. This CDR3 is CASSQESWSPLHF. CDR3 in DNA: TGTGCCAGCAGCCAAGAATCCTGGTCACCCCTCCACTTT. The J gene is TRBJ1-6, the V gene TRBV4-2; D unresolved. The ends were cut back, 0 bases at V and 10 bases at J, with 7 bases in the middle. Germline assignment: CDR1 LGHNA and CDR2 YNFKEQ. The CDR3 spans 13 residues.

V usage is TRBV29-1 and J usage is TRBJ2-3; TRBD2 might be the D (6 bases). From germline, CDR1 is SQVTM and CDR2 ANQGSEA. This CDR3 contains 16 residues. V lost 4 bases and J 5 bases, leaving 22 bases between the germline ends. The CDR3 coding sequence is TGCAGCGTTGTTCTGTTTACGGGAGCGACAGTAGATACGCAGTATTTT. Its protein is CSVVLFTGATVDTQYF.

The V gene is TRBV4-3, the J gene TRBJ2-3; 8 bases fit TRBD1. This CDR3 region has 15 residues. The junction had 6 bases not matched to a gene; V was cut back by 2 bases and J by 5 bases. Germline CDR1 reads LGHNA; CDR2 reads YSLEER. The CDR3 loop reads CASSQQGALRDTQYF. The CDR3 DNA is TGCGCCAGCAGCCAACAGGGGGCTTTAAGAGATACGCAGTATTTT.

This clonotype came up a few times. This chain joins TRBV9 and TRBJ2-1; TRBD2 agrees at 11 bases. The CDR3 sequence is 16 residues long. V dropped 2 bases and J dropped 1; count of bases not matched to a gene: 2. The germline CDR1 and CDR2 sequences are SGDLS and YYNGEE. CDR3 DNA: TGTGCCAGCAGCGTCGTAGCGGGAGGGTCCTACAATGAGCAGTTCTTC. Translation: CASSVVAGGSYNEQFF.

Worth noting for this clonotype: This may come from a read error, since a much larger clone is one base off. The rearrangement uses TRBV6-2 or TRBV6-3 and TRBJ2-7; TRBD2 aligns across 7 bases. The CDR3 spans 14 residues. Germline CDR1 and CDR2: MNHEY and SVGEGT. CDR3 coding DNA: TGTGCCAGGAGTTTTTCGGGAGGTACCTACGAGCAGTACTTC. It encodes CARSFSGGTYEQYF.

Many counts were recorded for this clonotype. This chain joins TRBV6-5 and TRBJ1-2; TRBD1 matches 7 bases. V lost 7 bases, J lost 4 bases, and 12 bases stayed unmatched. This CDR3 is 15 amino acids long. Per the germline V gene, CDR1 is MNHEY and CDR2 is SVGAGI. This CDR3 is CASIITRDSPYGYTF. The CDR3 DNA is TGTGCCAGCATTATAACCCGGGACAGCCCCTATGGCTACACCTTC.

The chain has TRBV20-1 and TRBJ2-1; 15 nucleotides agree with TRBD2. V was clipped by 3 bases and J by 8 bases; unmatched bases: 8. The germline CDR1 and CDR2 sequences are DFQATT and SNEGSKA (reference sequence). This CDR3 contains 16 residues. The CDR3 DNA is TGCAGTGCTAGCCCAGGACTAGCGGGAGGGCCCTATGAGCAGTTCTTC. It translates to CSASPGLAGGPYEQFF.

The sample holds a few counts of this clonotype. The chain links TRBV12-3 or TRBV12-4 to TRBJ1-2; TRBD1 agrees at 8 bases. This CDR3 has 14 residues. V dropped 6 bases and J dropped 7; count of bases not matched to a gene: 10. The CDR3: CASSRPQGAFGYTF. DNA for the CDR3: TGTGCCAGCAGCCGGCCCCAGGGGGCGTTTGGCTACACCTTC.

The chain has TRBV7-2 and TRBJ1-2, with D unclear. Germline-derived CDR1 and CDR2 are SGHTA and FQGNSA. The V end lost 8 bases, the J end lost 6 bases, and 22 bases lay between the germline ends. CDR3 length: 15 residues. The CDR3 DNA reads TGTGCCAGCCTTTCCCCTTTACAGCGATTGAATGGCTACACCTTC. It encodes CASLSPLQRLNGYTF.

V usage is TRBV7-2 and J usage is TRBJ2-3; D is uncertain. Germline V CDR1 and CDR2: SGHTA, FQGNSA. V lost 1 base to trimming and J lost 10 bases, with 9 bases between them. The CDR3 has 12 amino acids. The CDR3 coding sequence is TGTGCCAGCAGCTTAGGCCCTATCGCGCAGTATTTT. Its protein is CASSLGPIAQYF.

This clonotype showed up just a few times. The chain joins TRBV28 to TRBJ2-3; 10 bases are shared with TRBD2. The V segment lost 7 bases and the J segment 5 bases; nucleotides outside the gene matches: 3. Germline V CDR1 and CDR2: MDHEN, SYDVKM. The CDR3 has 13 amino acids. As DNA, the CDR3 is TGTGCCAGCAACCCTAGCGGGGGAGATACGCAGTATTTT. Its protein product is CASNPSGGDTQYF.

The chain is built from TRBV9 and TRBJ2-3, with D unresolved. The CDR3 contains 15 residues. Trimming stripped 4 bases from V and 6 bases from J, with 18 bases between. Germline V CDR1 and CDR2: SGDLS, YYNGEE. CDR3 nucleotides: TGTGCCAGCAGCCTCGAAGGGCGACCGGCGGATACGCAGTATTTT. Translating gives CASSLEGRPADTQYF.

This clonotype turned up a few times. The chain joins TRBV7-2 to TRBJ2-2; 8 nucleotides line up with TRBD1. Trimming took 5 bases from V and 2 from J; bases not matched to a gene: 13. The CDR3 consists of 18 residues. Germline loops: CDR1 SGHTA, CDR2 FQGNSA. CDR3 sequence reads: CASSLTLLGQANTGELFF. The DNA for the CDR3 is TGTGCCAGCAGCCTAACCCTATTGGGACAGGCTAACACCGGGGAGCTGTTTTTT.

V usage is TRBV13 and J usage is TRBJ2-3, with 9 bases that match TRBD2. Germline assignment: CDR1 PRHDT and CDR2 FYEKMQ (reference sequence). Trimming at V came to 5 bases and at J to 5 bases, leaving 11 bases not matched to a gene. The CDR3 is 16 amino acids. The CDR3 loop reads CASSARASGAEDTQYF. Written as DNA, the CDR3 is TGTGCCAGCAGCGCCAGAGCTAGCGGGGCAGAAGATACGCAGTATTTT.

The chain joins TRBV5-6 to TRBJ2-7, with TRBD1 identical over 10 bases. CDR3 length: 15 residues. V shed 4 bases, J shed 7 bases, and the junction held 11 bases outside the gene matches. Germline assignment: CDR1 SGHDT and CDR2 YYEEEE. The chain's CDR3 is CASSVPGQGSEEQYF. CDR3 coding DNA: TGTGCCAGCAGCGTCCCGGGACAGGGGTCGGAGGAGCAGTACTTC.

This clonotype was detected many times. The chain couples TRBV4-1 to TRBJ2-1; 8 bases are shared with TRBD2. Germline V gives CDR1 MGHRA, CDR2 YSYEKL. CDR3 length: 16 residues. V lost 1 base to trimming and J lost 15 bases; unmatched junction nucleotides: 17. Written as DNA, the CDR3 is TGCGCCAGCAGCCAAGTAGACCCGGGACCGCGGGGGGCCCTGTTCTTC. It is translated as CASSQVDPGPRGALFF.

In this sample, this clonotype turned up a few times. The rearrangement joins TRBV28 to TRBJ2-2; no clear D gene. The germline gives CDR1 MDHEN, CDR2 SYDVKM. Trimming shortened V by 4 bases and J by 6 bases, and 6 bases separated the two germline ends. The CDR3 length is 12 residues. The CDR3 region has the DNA TGTGCCAGCAGTTCCGTCTCCGGGGAGCTGTTTTTT. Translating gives CASSSVSGELFF. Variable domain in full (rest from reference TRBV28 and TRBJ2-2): DVKVTQSSRYLVKRTGEKVFLECVQDMDHENMFWYRQDPGLGLRLIYFSYDVKMKEKGDIPEGYSVSREKKERFSLILESASTNQTSMYLCASSSVSGELFFGEGSRLTVL.

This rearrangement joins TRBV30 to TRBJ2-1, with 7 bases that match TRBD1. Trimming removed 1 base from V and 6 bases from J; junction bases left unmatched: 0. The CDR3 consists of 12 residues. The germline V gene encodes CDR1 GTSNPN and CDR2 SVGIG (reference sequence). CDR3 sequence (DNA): TGTGCCTGGAGTGCAGGGGGCAATGAGCAGTTCTTC. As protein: CAWSAGGNEQFF.

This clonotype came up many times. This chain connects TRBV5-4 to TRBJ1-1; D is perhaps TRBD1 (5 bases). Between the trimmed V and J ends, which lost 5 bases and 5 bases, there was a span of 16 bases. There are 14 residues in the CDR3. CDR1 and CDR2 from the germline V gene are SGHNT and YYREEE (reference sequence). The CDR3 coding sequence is TGTGCCAGCAGGGAGACAGTAGGGAGGACTGAAGCTTTCTTT. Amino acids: CASRETVGRTEAFF.

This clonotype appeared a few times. The CDR3 DNA is TGTGCCAGCAGTTTAACTGGACAGGGAGGAGATACGCAGTATTTT. It translates to CASSLTGQGGDTQYF. The V and J genes are TRBV27 and TRBJ2-3, with TRBD1 matching over 8 bases. With V trimmed by 2 bases and J by 5 bases, 6 bases remained unmatched. Germline-derived CDR1 and CDR2 are MNHEY and SMNVEV (reference sequence). CDR3 length: 15 amino acids.

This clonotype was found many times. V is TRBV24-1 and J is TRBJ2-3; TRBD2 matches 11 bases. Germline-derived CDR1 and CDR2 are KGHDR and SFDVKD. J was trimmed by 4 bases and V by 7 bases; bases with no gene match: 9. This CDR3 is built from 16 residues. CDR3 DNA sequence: TGTGCCACCAGGGCGACGACTAGCGGGACGGCAGATACGCAGTATTTT. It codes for CATRATTSGTADTQYF.

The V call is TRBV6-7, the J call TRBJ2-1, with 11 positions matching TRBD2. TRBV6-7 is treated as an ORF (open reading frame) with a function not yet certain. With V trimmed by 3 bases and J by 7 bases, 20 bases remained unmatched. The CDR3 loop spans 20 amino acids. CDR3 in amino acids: CASSYGRDRELAGVCNEQFF. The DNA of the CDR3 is TGTGCCAGCAGTTATGGGAGAGACAGGGAACTAGCGGGAGTATGTAATGAGCAGTTCTTC.

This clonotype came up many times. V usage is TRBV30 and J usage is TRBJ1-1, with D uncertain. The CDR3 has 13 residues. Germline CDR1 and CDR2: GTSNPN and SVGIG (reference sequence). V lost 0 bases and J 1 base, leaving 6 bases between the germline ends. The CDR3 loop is CAWSVTSNTEAFF. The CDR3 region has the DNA TGTGCCTGGAGTGTAACCTCGAACACTGAAGCTTTCTTT.

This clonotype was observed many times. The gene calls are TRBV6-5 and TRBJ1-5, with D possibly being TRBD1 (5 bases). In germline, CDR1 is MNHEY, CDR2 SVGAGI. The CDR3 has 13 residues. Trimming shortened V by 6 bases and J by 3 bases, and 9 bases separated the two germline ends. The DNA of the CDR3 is TGTGCCAGCAGAGACAGCTACAATCAGCCCCAGCATTTT. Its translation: CASRDSYNQPQHF.